This T cell receptor beta chain was sequenced during a study of graft-versus-host responses after intestinal transplantation. Study-wide context: Each recipient received anti-thymocyte globulin induction, then tacrolimus and steroids for approximately three years.

Assay: immunoSEQ multiplex PCR; the TCRdb copy retains only in-frame clones and omits some. Of about 71,000 clones in the sample, over 85% are singletons; the top ten hold around 0.57%. Study results and caveats: GvH clones appeared in recipient marrow, some first in ileum or blood.

The trim removed 6 bases at V and 7 bases at J, leaving 12 bases unmatched. The germline CDR1 and CDR2 sequences are MNHNS and SASEGT. The CDR3 extends over 15 amino acids. About this clone: The antigen remains undetermined.

This receptor was taken from a human donor who received an intestinal transplant. Here the sequenced sample was unstimulated CD8+ T cells sorted from spleen or lymph node cells, taken before intestinal transplant. This chain connects TRBV6-1 to TRBJ2-3; the match to TRBD2 covers 8 bases. The CDR3 is CASSPDIAGRNTQYF. The CDR3 DNA sequence: TGTGCCAGCAGCCCTGATATAGCGGGAAGGAATACGCAGTATTTT.